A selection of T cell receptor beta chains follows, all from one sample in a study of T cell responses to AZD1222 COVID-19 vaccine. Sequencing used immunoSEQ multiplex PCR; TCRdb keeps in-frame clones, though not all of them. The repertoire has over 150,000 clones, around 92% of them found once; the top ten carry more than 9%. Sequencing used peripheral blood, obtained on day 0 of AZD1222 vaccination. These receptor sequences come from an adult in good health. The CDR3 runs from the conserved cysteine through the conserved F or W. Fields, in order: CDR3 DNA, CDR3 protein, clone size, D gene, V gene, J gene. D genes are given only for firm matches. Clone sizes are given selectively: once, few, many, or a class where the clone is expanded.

CDR3 DNA: TGTGCCAGCACCTCACGGTGGGGCGATTCACCCCTCCACTTT
CDR3 protein: CASTSRWGDSPLHF
clone size: -
D gene: -
V gene: TRBV2
J gene: TRBJ1-6

CDR3 DNA: TGTGCCAGCAGCCGTAACAGGGGGCAGGACTATGGCTACACCTTC
CDR3 protein: CASSRNRGQDYGYTF
clone size: -
D gene: TRBD1
V gene: TRBV11-2
J gene: TRBJ1-2

CDR3 DNA: TGTGCCAGCAGCGGTCGGACAGGGTCTAATGAAAAACTGTTTTTT
CDR3 protein: CASSGRTGSNEKLFF
clone size: -
D gene: TRBD1
V gene: TRBV7-2
J gene: TRBJ1-4

CDR3 DNA: TGCGCCAGCAGCTTAGGCGGGCTCTACAATGAGCAGTTCTTC
CDR3 protein: CASSLGGLYNEQFF
clone size: -
D gene: -
V gene: TRBV5-1
J gene: TRBJ2-1

CDR3 DNA: TGTGCCAGCACCGTTAATTCACCCCTCCACTTT
CDR3 protein: CASTVNSPLHF
clone size: -
D gene: -
V gene: TRBV2
J gene: TRBJ1-6

CDR3 DNA: TGTGCCAGCAGTGTCGAGGCCGGGGGCACAGATACGCAGTATTTT
CDR3 protein: CASSVEAGGTDTQYF
clone size: -
D gene: -
V gene: TRBV6-4
J gene: TRBJ2-3

CDR3 DNA: TGTGCCAGTAGTCCGACAGGGGTCGGAAACACCATATATTTT
CDR3 protein: CASSPTGVGNTIYF
clone size: -
D gene: TRBD1
V gene: TRBV19
J gene: TRBJ1-3

CDR3 DNA: TGTGCCAGTAGACCAACCCGGCAGGGATTCAATCAGCCCCAGCATTTT
CDR3 protein: CASRPTRQGFNQPQHF
clone size: -
D gene: -
V gene: TRBV19
J gene: TRBJ1-5

CDR3 DNA: TGCAGCGTGGGGGGACAGGGGGGCAATCAGCCCCAGCATTTT
CDR3 protein: CSVGGQGGNQPQHF
clone size: once
D gene: TRBD1
V gene: TRBV29-1
J gene: TRBJ1-5

CDR3 DNA: TGTGCCAGCAGCATCAACCCCGGGGGGGAGACCCAGTACTTC
CDR3 protein: CASSINPGGETQYF
clone size: -
D gene: TRBD2
V gene: TRBV11-1
J gene: TRBJ2-5

CDR3 DNA: TGTGCCAGCAGTGATCAAAGGGTAAACTACGAGCAGTACTTC
CDR3 protein: CASSDQRVNYEQYF
clone size: -
D gene: -
V gene: TRBV6-1
J gene: TRBJ2-7

CDR3 DNA: TGTGCCAGCAAATTGGACCGAAGCTCCTATAATTCACCCCTCCACTTT
CDR3 protein: CASKLDRSSYNSPLHF
clone size: -
D gene: -
V gene: TRBV6-6
J gene: TRBJ1-6

CDR3 DNA: TGTGCCAGCAGTGAAGCTAGCAGCGGAGAAGATACGCAGTATTTT
CDR3 protein: CASSEASSGEDTQYF
clone size: -
D gene: -
V gene: TRBV6-4
J gene: TRBJ2-3

CDR3 DNA: TGTGCCAGCAGCTTAGCGCTAACTGAAGCTTTCTTT
CDR3 protein: CASSLALTEAFF
clone size: -
D gene: -
V gene: TRBV7-2
J gene: TRBJ1-1

CDR3 DNA: TGTGCCAGCAGCCCCAGGGGCCAGCCCCAGCATTTT
CDR3 protein: CASSPRGQPQHF
clone size: -
D gene: -
V gene: TRBV3-1/TRBV3-2
J gene: TRBJ1-5

CDR3 DNA: TGTGCCAGCACAGGGGTGGGAGATACGCAGTATTTT
CDR3 protein: CASTGVGDTQYF
clone size: -
D gene: -
V gene: TRBV9
J gene: TRBJ2-3

CDR3 DNA: TGTGCCAGCAGTCTCGAGATAAACGCTAACTATGGCTACACCTTC
CDR3 protein: CASSLEINANYGYTF
clone size: once
D gene: -
V gene: TRBV6-5
J gene: TRBJ1-2

CDR3 DNA: TGTGCCAGCGACAGACAGGGTCCAGATACGCAGTATTTT
CDR3 protein: CASDRQGPDTQYF
clone size: -
D gene: TRBD1
V gene: TRBV6-6
J gene: TRBJ2-3

CDR3 DNA: TGTGCCAGCAGCTTTGGGCAGGGAGCCAACACTGAAGCTTTCTTT
CDR3 protein: CASSFGQGANTEAFF
clone size: -
D gene: -
V gene: TRBV5-4
J gene: TRBJ1-1

CDR3 DNA: TGCGCCAGCAGCCAAGGCACTCAGGGTTTTTACAATGAGCAGTTCTTC
CDR3 protein: CASSQGTQGFYNEQFF
clone size: -
D gene: -
V gene: TRBV4-1
J gene: TRBJ2-1

CDR3 DNA: TGTGCCAGCAGGGGGACCGGGACAGATCCTTCCCGGGGAGGCTACACCTTC
CDR3 protein: CASRGTGTDPSRGGYTF
clone size: -
D gene: TRBD1
V gene: TRBV2
J gene: TRBJ1-2

CDR3 DNA: TGTGCCTGGAGTACGGACAGGGGGTGGGGGAATTCACCCCTCCACTTT
CDR3 protein: CAWSTDRGWGNSPLHF
clone size: -
D gene: TRBD1
V gene: TRBV30
J gene: TRBJ1-6

CDR3 DNA: TGCGCCAGCAGCTTGGACGGGACAGGGCCATATGGCTACACCTTC
CDR3 protein: CASSLDGTGPYGYTF
clone size: few
D gene: TRBD1
V gene: TRBV5-1
J gene: TRBJ1-2

CDR3 DNA: TGTGCCAGCAGCCAAGACGGTGCGGGGATCCAGCCCCAGCATTTT
CDR3 protein: CASSQDGAGIQPQHF
clone size: -
D gene: -
V gene: TRBV4-2
J gene: TRBJ1-5

CDR3 DNA: TGTGCCAGCAGCTCCCAAAGGGGGCTTCAGCCCCAGCATTTT
CDR3 protein: CASSSQRGLQPQHF
clone size: -
D gene: TRBD1
V gene: TRBV5-8
J gene: TRBJ1-5

CDR3 DNA: TGTGCCAGCAGCTTTGTTGGGACATCCCTCTACGAGCAGTACTTC
CDR3 protein: CASSFVGTSLYEQYF
clone size: -
D gene: -
V gene: TRBV28
J gene: TRBJ2-7

CDR3 DNA: TGTGCCTGGAGTTTTGGACTAGCGGGAGTCGAGCAGTACTTC
CDR3 protein: CAWSFGLAGVEQYF
clone size: -
D gene: TRBD2
V gene: TRBV30
J gene: TRBJ2-7

CDR3 DNA: TGTGCCAGCAGCTTAAAATCTGGCCGGGGCCGTCCTGCAACTAATGAAAAACTGTTTTTT
CDR3 protein: CASSLKSGRGRPATNEKLFF
clone size: -
D gene: -
V gene: TRBV7-8
J gene: TRBJ1-4

CDR3 DNA: TGTGCCAGCAGCCGGACAGGGTCTCTCGCTGAAGCTTTCTTT
CDR3 protein: CASSRTGSLAEAFF
clone size: -
D gene: TRBD1
V gene: TRBV5-4
J gene: TRBJ1-1

CDR3 DNA: TGTGCCAGCAAACCCCAGCAGAGTTCCGGGGAGCTGTTTTTT
CDR3 protein: CASKPQQSSGELFF
clone size: once
D gene: -
V gene: TRBV6-4
J gene: TRBJ2-2

CDR3 DNA: TGTGCCAGTAGTAACGACGGTTACAATGAGCAGTTCTTC
CDR3 protein: CASSNDGYNEQFF
clone size: -
D gene: -
V gene: TRBV19
J gene: TRBJ2-1

CDR3 DNA: TGTGCCAGCAGAGAGAGCTCCTACAATGAGCAGTTCTTC
CDR3 protein: CASRESSYNEQFF
clone size: once
D gene: -
V gene: TRBV27
J gene: TRBJ2-1

CDR3 DNA: TGTGCCAGCATCCGGGTGCTTAATTCACCCCTCCACTTT
CDR3 protein: CASIRVLNSPLHF
clone size: few
D gene: -
V gene: TRBV28
J gene: TRBJ1-6

CDR3 DNA: TGTGCCAGTAGGGCCCTGGGGGGCGTTCAGCCCCAGCATTTT
CDR3 protein: CASRALGGVQPQHF
clone size: few
D gene: -
V gene: TRBV19
J gene: TRBJ1-5

CDR3 DNA: TGTGCCAGCAGTTACGGTGCCGGGACCAGCGGTGAGCAGTTCTTC
CDR3 protein: CASSYGAGTSGEQFF
clone size: once
D gene: -
V gene: TRBV6-5
J gene: TRBJ2-1

CDR3 DNA: TGCGCCAGCAGAGGACAGAACACTGAAGCTTTCTTT
CDR3 protein: CASRGQNTEAFF
clone size: -
D gene: -
V gene: TRBV10-1
J gene: TRBJ1-1

CDR3 DNA: TGTGCCAGCAGCTTACTCGGGGCGGAGGCTGGCTACACCTTC
CDR3 protein: CASSLLGAEAGYTF
clone size: -
D gene: -
V gene: TRBV7-2
J gene: TRBJ1-2

CDR3 DNA: TGCGCCAGCAGGATAGGGACAGGGACTGAAGCTTTCTTT
CDR3 protein: CASRIGTGTEAFF
clone size: -
D gene: TRBD1
V gene: TRBV5-1
J gene: TRBJ1-1

CDR3 DNA: TGTGCCAGCAGTTACGGGCGGGGGGTCACTGAAGCTTTCTTT
CDR3 protein: CASSYGRGVTEAFF
clone size: -
D gene: -
V gene: TRBV6-5
J gene: TRBJ1-1

CDR3 DNA: TGTGCCAGCAGTTACAGGGTCGGCACTAGCACAGATACGCAGTATTTT
CDR3 protein: CASSYRVGTSTDTQYF
clone size: once
D gene: -
V gene: TRBV6-2/TRBV6-3
J gene: TRBJ2-3